This TCR beta chain was retrieved from a study of STAT5B mutations in CD4+ large granular lymphocyte leukemia. Findings and caveats of the study: Roughly a quarter of private leukemic clonotypes occurred rarely in other patients' non-leukemic repertoires.

In its sample, this clone was seen once. The antigen is not known. Sequencing was at survey level. The repertoire was sequenced with immunoSEQ multiplex PCR; TCRdb's copy has only in-frame clones and lacks some. Of tens of thousands of clones listed, roughly 81% are singletons. This receptor was taken from a human donor in good health. The specimen sequenced was CD4+ T cells from blood buffy coats.

DNA of the CDR3: TGCGCCAGCAGCTTGGCGGGGGACTATGGCTACACCTTC. The encoded protein is CASSLAGDYGYTF. V and J are TRBV5-1 and TRBJ1-2; D perhaps matches TRBD1 (5 bases). The CDR3 spans 13 residues. With 0 bases removed from V and 3 bases from J, the gap between germline ends came to 6 bases. Germline lookup yields CDR1 SGHRS and CDR2 YFSETQ. The variable domain in full, completed from reference TRBV5-1 and TRBJ1-2, reads KAGVTQTPRYLIKTRGQQVTLSCSPISGHRSVSWYQQTPGQGLQFLFEYFSETQRNKGNFPGRFSGRQFSNSRSEMNVSTLELGDSALYLCASSLAGDYGYTFGSGTRLTVV.